Below, 27 T cell receptor beta chains from the same sample are listed, as sequenced in a study of cytomegalovirus exposure and HLA in healthy donors. PCR employed 60 Vbeta and 13 Jbeta primers. Generated by immunoSEQ multiplex PCR, the TCRdb table keeps only in-frame clones and is missing some. Of fewer than 150,000 clones in the sample, more than 75% were seen once. Sample: PBMCs. Receptor source: a young man in good health and CMV-seronegative.

This clone occurred once. The V gene is TRBV5-6, the J gene TRBJ1-2; D is undetermined. This CDR3 contains 11 residues. V dropped 2 bases and J dropped 9 bases, with 8 bases sitting between them. The germline gives CDR1 SGHDT, CDR2 YYEEEE. In DNA, the CDR3 is TGTGCCAGCAGCTTCGCCGAGCGCTACACCTTC. The encoded protein is CASSFAERYTF.

The gene calls are TRBV9 and TRBJ2-3, with 14 nucleotides matching TRBD2. V dropped 4 bases and J dropped 3; count of bases not matched to a gene: 10. Germline CDR1 reads SGDLS; CDR2 reads YYNGEE. This CDR3 has 18 residues. The CDR3 loop reads CASSPRGLAGAMTDTQYF. DNA for the CDR3: TGTGCCAGCAGCCCCAGGGGACTAGCGGGAGCTATGACAGATACGCAGTATTTT.

The J gene is TRBJ1-1, the V gene TRBV29-1; D is undetermined. Trimming removed 4 bases from V and 1 base from J, with 13 bases in between. The CDR3 extends over 14 amino acids. CDR1 is SQVTM, CDR2 ANQGSEA, per germline. The CDR3 DNA follows: TGCAGCGTTGGATTGCGGAGTTCGAACACTGAAGCTTTCTTT. Encoded protein: CSVGLRSSNTEAFF. The entire variable domain, with the rest obtained from reference TRBV29-1 and TRBJ1-1, is as follows: SAVISQKPSRDICQRGTSLTIQCQVDSQVTMMFWYRQQPGQSLTLIATANQGSEATYESGFVIDKFPISRPNLTFSTLTVSNMSPEDSSIYLCSVGLRSSNTEAFFGQGTRLTVV.

J is TRBJ2-7 and V is TRBV27, with 7 bases matching TRBD2. The CDR3 covers 16 residues. The germline V gene has CDR1 MNHEY and CDR2 SMNVEV (reference sequence). Trimming cost V 6 bases and J 0 bases; bases outside gene matches: 11. The CDR3 here is CASRRQSGASSYEQYF. In nucleotides, the CDR3 is TGTGCCAGCAGACGCCAAAGCGGGGCCAGCTCCTACGAGCAGTACTTC.

CDR3 region: CASSPDRASTGELFF. The CDR3 DNA follows: TGTGCCAGCAGTCCGGACAGGGCGAGTACCGGGGAGCTGTTTTTT. The V call is TRBV7-3, the J call TRBJ2-2; TRBD1 matches at 8 bases. From germline, CDR1 is SGHTA and CDR2 FQGTGA. This CDR3 is 15 amino acids long. Trimming took 6 bases from V and 5 from J; bases not matched to a gene: 8.

The gene calls are TRBV7-2 and TRBJ2-6, with D unresolved. The CDR3 covers 19 residues. V was trimmed by 0 bases and J by 0 bases, leaving 15 bases between them. Per the germline V gene, CDR1 is SGHTA and CDR2 is FQGNSA. The CDR3 DNA reads TGTGCCAGCAGCTTAGCAACCATGACACGCGTCTCTGGGGCCAACGTCCTGACTTTC. Translated, it gives CASSLATMTRVSGANVLTF.

The rearrangement links TRBV5-4 to TRBJ2-2, with TRBD1 matching 8 bases. CDR1 is SGHNT and CDR2 is YYREEE in the germline V gene (reference sequence). The CDR3 runs to 16 residues. The ends lost 3 bases at V and 1 base at J; junction bases unmatched: 5. This CDR3 reads CASSSPGQVNTGELFF. CDR3 nucleotide sequence: TGTGCCAGCAGCTCACCGGGACAGGTGAACACCGGGGAGCTGTTTTTT.

V is TRBV5-1 and J is TRBJ2-2; possibly TRBD1 for D (6 bases). Trimming stripped 4 bases from V and 0 bases from J, with 13 bases between. The CDR3 has 16 amino acids. Germline V gene data show CDR1 as SGHRS and CDR2 as YFSETQ. The CDR3 region has the DNA TGCGCCAGCAGCGGCCCCGGACAGACGAACACCGGGGAGCTGTTTTTT. Amino acids: CASSGPGQTNTGELFF.

The chain employs TRBV11-2 and TRBJ1-6; unclear D gene. Trimming shortened V by 3 bases and J by 8 bases, and 8 bases separated the two germline ends. The CDR3 loop spans 13 amino acids. Looked up from germline, CDR1 is SGHAT and CDR2 is FQNNGV. The CDR3 DNA reads as TGTGCCAGCAGCTTGATTCCGGATTCACCCCTCCACTTT. Translated, it gives CASSLIPDSPLHF.

The CDR3 sequence: CASSLVGTSRETQYF. In DNA form, the CDR3 reads TGCGCCAGCAGCCTGGTTGGGACTAGTCGAGAGACCCAGTACTTC. V and J are TRBV5-1 and TRBJ2-5; 8 bases map to TRBD2. Germline-derived CDR1 and CDR2 are SGHRS and YFSETQ. The V gene end was trimmed by 4 bases and the J gene end by 4 bases; junction bases not matched to a gene: 9. CDR3 length equals 15 residues. Complete variable domain (other parts from reference TRBV5-1 and TRBJ2-5): KAGVTQTPRYLIKTRGQQVTLSCSPISGHRSVSWYQQTPGQGLQFLFEYFSETQRNKGNFPGRFSGRQFSNSRSEMNVSTLELGDSALYLCASSLVGTSRETQYFGPGTRLLVL.

This clone has more than one count but fewer than ten. The chain combines TRBV6-1 with TRBJ2-3, with TRBD2 matching 7 bases. V gave up 7 bases and J gave up 0 bases; unmatched junction bases: 7. The CDR3 has 15 amino acids. CDR1 is MNHNS, CDR2 SASEGT, per germline. The CDR3 sequence is CASIPTGGSTDTQYF. CDR3 nucleotide sequence: TGTGCCAGCATCCCGACCGGGGGGAGCACAGATACGCAGTATTTT.

The chain couples TRBV25-1 to TRBJ1-1; tentative D call: TRBD1 (5 bases). Trimming took 3 bases from V and 5 from J, leaving 22 bases between them. The length of the CDR3 is 17 residues. The V gene's germline CDR1 is MGHDK and CDR2 SYGVNS. Here the CDR3 DNA reads TGTGCCAGCAGTGAGGCCGTTGGGGGATGGACTAGTACTGAAGCTTTCTTT. Translating it yields CASSEAVGGWTSTEAFF. Based on the CDR3 plus reference TRBV25-1 and TRBJ1-1, the full variable domain is EADIYQTPRYLVIGTGKKITLECSQTMGHDKMYWYQQDPGMELHLIHYSYGVNSTEKGDLSSESTVSRIRTEHFPLTLESARPSHTSQYLCASSEAVGGWTSTEAFFGQGTRLTVV.

The table lists this clone with a count of one. J is TRBJ1-5 and V is TRBV5-1; D perhaps matches TRBD1 (5 bases). The germline gives CDR1 SGHRS, CDR2 YFSETQ. The CDR3 spans 15 residues. V lost 0 bases and J 6 bases, leaving 13 bases between the germline ends. CDR3: CASSLGQTPGQPQHF. The DNA for the CDR3 is TGCGCCAGCAGCTTGGGACAGACCCCGGGTCAGCCCCAGCATTTT.

The chain couples TRBV6-4 to TRBJ1-1; the match to TRBD1 covers 9 bases. V gave up 3 bases and J gave up 5 bases; unmatched junction bases: 7. The CDR3 extends over 15 amino acids. Germline CDR1 MRHNA, CDR2 SNTAGT. This CDR3 reads CASSEGGTGRTEAFF. For the CDR3, the DNA is TGTGCCAGCAGTGAAGGGGGGACAGGGAGGACTGAAGCTTTCTTT.

The rearrangement uses TRBV29-1 and TRBJ2-7; tentatively, D is TRBD1 (6 bases). Germline V gene sequence: CDR1 SQVTM, CDR2 ANQGSEA. Trimming shortened V by 3 bases and J by 0 bases, and 9 bases separated the two germline ends. The CDR3 spans 13 residues. CDR3 sequence (DNA): TGCAGCGTTGAGAGAGGGGGCTCCTACGAGCAGTACTTC. Protein sequence: CSVERGGSYEQYF.

This chain links TRBV10-3 with TRBJ1-3, with D perhaps TRBD1 (6 bases). The CDR3 is 16 amino acids. Germline V lookup: CDR1 ENHRY, CDR2 SYGVKD. The V end lost 10 bases, the J end lost 0 bases, and 19 bases lay between the germline ends. The CDR3 is CATKTGGPGSGNTIYF. CDR3 nucleotides: TGTGCCACGAAGACAGGTGGCCCGGGCTCTGGAAACACCATATATTTT.

The chain is built from TRBV5-4 and TRBJ1-5; TRBD1 matches at 9 bases. V lost 0 bases to trimming and J lost 3 bases; unmatched junction nucleotides: 1. Per the germline V gene, CDR1 is SGHNT and CDR2 is YYREEE (reference sequence). There are 15 residues in the CDR3. This CDR3 reads CASSLAQGANQPQHF. For the CDR3, the DNA is TGTGCCAGCAGCTTGGCACAGGGGGCCAATCAGCCCCAGCATTTT.

This clone showed up just a few times. The chain joins TRBV18 to TRBJ1-5; maybe TRBD1 (6 bases). Germline V gene sequence: CDR1 KGHSH, CDR2 LQKENI. V lost 1 base to trimming and J lost 4 bases, with 11 bases between them. This CDR3 comprises 15 residues. The CDR3 sequence is CASSPLGTLNQPQHF. The CDR3 DNA reads TGTGCCAGCTCACCACTCGGGACACTAAATCAGCCCCAGCATTTT.

The chain recombines TRBV29-1 with TRBJ2-3, with 10 bases aligning to TRBD1. After removal of 4 bases from V and 1 base from J, the junction contained 5 bases not matched to a gene. Per the germline V gene, CDR1 is SQVTM and CDR2 is ANQGSEA. The CDR3 extends over 15 amino acids. The CDR3 region has the DNA TGCAGCGTTGGCGGGACAGGGGAGGGCACAGATACGCAGTATTTT. Translating it yields CSVGGTGEGTDTQYF.

This clone was detected a few times. The genes are TRBV2 and TRBJ2-2; 15 positions match TRBD2. CDR1 and CDR2 from the germline V gene are SNHLY and FYNNEI. V shed 4 bases, J shed 9 bases, and the junction held 3 bases outside the gene matches. The CDR3 loop spans 15 amino acids. This CDR3 reads CASSGTSGGARELFF. In DNA form, the CDR3 reads TGTGCCAGCAGTGGGACTAGCGGGGGGGCCCGGGAGCTGTTTTTT. The complete variable domain, with remaining parts taken from reference TRBV2 and TRBJ2-2, reads EPEVTQTPSHQVTQMGQEVILRCVPISNHLYFYWYRQILGQKVEFLVSFYNNEISEKSEIFDDQFSVERPDGSNFTLKIRSTKLEDSAMYFCASSGTSGGARELFFGEGSRLTVL.

The sample holds a few counts of this clone. This rearrangement joins TRBV19 to TRBJ1-1, with TRBD1 matching over 12 bases. This CDR3 region has 18 residues. J lost 4 bases, V lost 7 bases, and 16 bases had no gene match. Per the germline V gene, CDR1 is LNHDA and CDR2 is SQIVND (reference sequence). In nucleotides, the CDR3 is TGTGCCAGTAAAATCGGGACAGGGGGCGCCGGAAAAGGCACTGAAGCTTTCTTT. It encodes CASKIGTGGAGKGTEAFF.

The chain uses TRBV29-1 and TRBJ2-5, with D maybe TRBD1 (6 bases). This CDR3 comprises 12 residues. V lost 2 bases, J lost 3 bases, and 7 bases lay in between. Germline CDR1 is SQVTM and CDR2 is ANQGSEA. The CDR3 bases are TGCAGCGTTGAACACAGGGAAGAGACCCAGTACTTC. Protein product: CSVEHREETQYF. Full variable domain (rest looked up from reference TRBV29-1 and TRBJ2-5): SAVISQKPSRDICQRGTSLTIQCQVDSQVTMMFWYRQQPGQSLTLIATANQGSEATYESGFVIDKFPISRPNLTFSTLTVSNMSPEDSSIYLCSVEHREETQYFGPGTRLLVL.

In its sample, this clone was seen a few times. This rearrangement joins TRBV9 to TRBJ2-7; 7 positions match TRBD1. The ends lost 4 bases at V and 1 base at J; junction bases unmatched: 8. Germline CDR1 reads SGDLS; CDR2 reads YYNGEE. The CDR3 extends over 15 amino acids. CDR3 in DNA: TGTGCCAGCAGCCCCGGGACAGACCCTTCCTACGAGCAGTACTTC. It specifies CASSPGTDPSYEQYF.

The CDR3, as DNA: TGTGCCAGCAGTGAGGAGCGGGGGTTCACAGATACGCAGTATTTT. This sequence encodes CASSEERGFTDTQYF. This chain uses TRBV6-1 with TRBJ2-3; 8 bases are a match to TRBD2. The CDR3 covers 15 residues. Germline CDR1 reads MNHNS; CDR2 reads SASEGT. V lost 3 bases and J lost 2; bases outside the gene matches: 4.

This rearrangement joins TRBV7-6 to TRBJ1-4; 8 nucleotides align to TRBD1. The trim removed 0 bases at V and 8 bases at J, leaving 8 bases unmatched. Germline assignment: CDR1 SGHVS and CDR2 FNYEAQ. This CDR3 comprises 16 residues. CDR3 in amino acids: CASSLARQGMGEKLFF. The CDR3 coding sequence is TGTGCCAGCAGCTTAGCCCGACAGGGGATGGGGGAAAAACTGTTTTTT.

V usage is TRBV5-3 and J usage is TRBJ2-1; weak D call: TRBD2 (5 bases). TRBV5-3 is an ORF, with its function uncertain. The V end was cut by 2 bases, the J end by 5 bases, with 23 bases between. The CDR3 covers 18 residues. The CDR3 sequence: CARSFEGKQSDRDNEQFF. Here the CDR3 DNA reads TGTGCCAGAAGCTTCGAGGGTAAGCAATCGGATAGGGACAATGAGCAGTTCTTC.

The rearrangement joins TRBV15 to TRBJ1-5, with D maybe TRBD1 (5 bases). This CDR3 comprises 13 residues. V dropped 6 bases and J dropped 3 bases, with 9 bases sitting between them. Germline V CDR1 and CDR2: LNHNV, YYDKDF (reference sequence). CDR3 residues: CATRRGNNQPQHF. The CDR3 bases are TGTGCCACCAGGCGGGGGAACAATCAGCCCCAGCATTTT.